A single sample is the source of the 23 T cell receptor beta chains below, sequenced in a study of blood T cell repertoires in COVID-19. Sequencing was performed with immunoSEQ multiplex PCR; in TCRdb, only in-frame clones are kept and a portion is missing. The sample has roughly 60,000 clones, 90% seen once. Sequenced sample: peripheral blood. The receptor set was obtained from an elderly woman with active COVID-19.

V usage is TRBV12-3 or TRBV12-4 and J usage is TRBJ2-7; TRBD1 is a possible D gene (5 bases). The CDR3 runs to 12 residues. Trimming shortened V by 3 bases and J by 10 bases, and 13 bases separated the two germline ends. For the CDR3, the DNA is TGTGCCAGCAGTTTGGACACTATGGGTCAGTACTTC. Its protein is CASSLDTMGQYF.

The chain carries TRBV28 and TRBJ2-7; 7 positions match TRBD1. CDR3 size: 14 residues. Germline V gives CDR1 MDHEN, CDR2 SYDVKM. V lost 6 bases, J lost 2 bases, and 7 bases stayed unmatched. CDR3 loop: CASRAPGTAYEQYV. Written as DNA, the CDR3 is TGTGCCAGCAGAGCCCCCGGGACAGCCTACGAGCAGTACGTC.

The chain couples TRBV2 to TRBJ2-1; D possibly corresponds to TRBD1 (6 bases). V gave up 5 bases and J gave up 5 bases, with 16 bases separating them. Per the germline V gene, CDR1 is SNHLY and CDR2 is FYNNEI. The CDR3 totals 15 residues. As DNA, the CDR3 is TGTGCCAGCAGTTCACCGGGACAAAGCCACAATGAGCAGTTCTTC. The encoded protein is CASSSPGQSHNEQFF.

The chain employs TRBV6-1 and TRBJ1-1; maybe TRBD1 (5 bases). V was cut by 2 bases and J by 3 bases, with 10 bases left in between. The CDR3 contains 14 residues. Germline assignment: CDR1 MNHNS and CDR2 SASEGT. The CDR3 loop is CASSERGGDTEAFF. CDR3 sequence (DNA): TGTGCCAGCAGTGAAAGGGGAGGGGACACTGAAGCTTTCTTT.

CDR3 nucleotides: TGTGCCAGCAGTGACCGGGATATGACAACTAATGAAAAACTGTTTTTT. It encodes CASSDRDMTTNEKLFF. This chain links TRBV2 with TRBJ1-4; no firm D call. V was clipped by 3 bases and J by 0 bases, with 11 bases between them. The CDR3 totals 16 residues. Germline V gene sequence: CDR1 SNHLY, CDR2 FYNNEI. The full variable domain, completed using reference TRBV2 and TRBJ1-4, is EPEVTQTPSHQVTQMGQEVILRCVPISNHLYFYWYRQILGQKVEFLVSFYNNEISEKSEIFDDQFSVERPDGSNFTLKIRSTKLEDSAMYFCASSDRDMTTNEKLFFGSGTQLSVL.

This sequence joins TRBV10-3 and TRBJ2-2; 9 bases map to TRBD1. The V segment lost 6 bases and the J segment 7 bases; nucleotides outside the gene matches: 18. CDR1 is ENHRY and CDR2 is SYGVKD in the germline V gene. The CDR3 is made up of 18 amino acids. The CDR3: CAIRPGTGLRGKIGELFF. The CDR3, as DNA: TGTGCCATCAGGCCCGGGACAGGGCTGAGGGGGAAGATCGGGGAGCTGTTTTTT.

The rearrangement links TRBV28 to TRBJ2-1; TRBD1 agrees at 10 bases. Trimming took 6 bases from V and 5 from J; bases not matched to a gene: 4. The CDR3 sequence is 14 residues long. Germline V gene data show CDR1 as MDHEN and CDR2 as SYDVKM. The CDR3 bases are TGTGCCAGCAGGGGACAGGGGACTCACAATGAGCAGTTCTTC. Translating gives CASRGQGTHNEQFF.

The CDR3 coding sequence is TGTGCCAGCAGCCCCACAGGGGCCGGGGCCAACGTCCTGACTTTC. Its protein is CASSPTGAGANVLTF. V and J are TRBV13 and TRBJ2-6; 7 nucleotides agree with TRBD1. CDR1 is PRHDT, CDR2 FYEKMQ, per germline (reference sequence). The CDR3 consists of 15 residues. V trimming: 5 bases; J trimming: 4 bases; junction bases outside the gene matches: 5.

The chain joins TRBV19 to TRBJ1-4; TRBD1 might be the D (5 bases). V was clipped by 9 bases and J by 4 bases, with 15 bases between them. Looked up from germline, CDR1 is LNHDA and CDR2 is SQIVND (reference sequence). The CDR3 extends over 14 amino acids. CDR3 coding DNA: TGTGCCAGCGCAGCCCCAGGGTATAATGAAAAACTGTTTTTT. It encodes CASAAPGYNEKLFF.

The chain employs TRBV21-1 and TRBJ1-2; the table's TRBD1 call for D was not verified on the DNA. TRBV21-1 is shown as a pseudogene. This CDR3 region has 16 residues. Written as DNA, the CDR3 is TGTGCCACCAGGGGGACAGGGAGGCCAAACAACTATGGCTACACCTTC. It codes for CATRGTGRPNNYGYTF.

The V call is TRBV5-1, the J call TRBJ2-5; no clear D gene. V was pared by 7 bases and J by 5 bases, with 24 bases between. The CDR3 loop spans 16 amino acids. Per germline, CDR1 SGHRS and CDR2 YFSETQ. The CDR3 loop is CASRLWANVARETQYF. The CDR3 DNA is TGCGCCAGCCGTTTATGGGCGAATGTGGCCAGGGAGACCCAGTACTTC.

The V and J genes are TRBV28 and TRBJ1-1; perhaps TRBD1 as D (5 bases). CDR1 and CDR2 (germline): MDHEN, SYDVKM. Trimming removed 1 base at V and 10 bases at J, with 13 bases between. There are 13 residues in the CDR3. CDR3 coding DNA: TGTGCCAGCAGTTTATTCCCAGGGCGGGGAGCTTTCTTT. Residues: CASSLFPGRGAFF.

A few counts support this clone. The CDR3 protein is CASRGGLYGYTF. CDR3 coding DNA: TGTGCCAGCCGAGGGGGCCTCTATGGCTACACCTTC. The chain employs TRBV19 and TRBJ1-2, with TRBD1 matching 7 bases. The V segment lost 9 bases and the J segment 4 bases; nucleotides outside the gene matches: 5. CDR3 length equals 12 residues. The germline V gene has CDR1 LNHDA and CDR2 SQIVND (reference sequence).

The chain employs TRBV7-8 and TRBJ2-7, with D uncertain. The germline V gene has CDR1 SGHVS and CDR2 FQNEAQ. Trimming removed 5 bases from V and 0 bases from J, with 5 bases in between. The CDR3 totals 12 residues. DNA of the CDR3: TGTGCCAGCAGCCAGCGCTCCTACGAGCAGTACTTC. It translates to CASSQRSYEQYF.

The rearrangement links TRBV5-4 to TRBJ2-2; tentatively, D is TRBD1 (6 bases). Germline-derived CDR1 and CDR2 are SGHNT and YYREEE (reference sequence). CDR3 length equals 14 residues. V shed 7 bases and J shed 3 bases, with 13 bases lying between them. Here the CDR3 DNA reads TGTGCCAGCCGGGCAGGGGACCACACCGGGGAGCTGTTTTTT. Amino acid sequence: CASRAGDHTGELFF.

The rearrangement links TRBV7-2 to TRBJ2-6, with D possibly being TRBD1 (6 bases). Germline-derived CDR1 and CDR2 are SGHTA and FQGNSA. This CDR3 region has 16 residues. Trimming removed 5 bases at V and 0 bases at J, with 11 bases between. The CDR3 bases are TGTGCCAGCAGCCTTGACAGGAGCTCTGGGGCCAACGTCCTGACTTTC. Residues: CASSLDRSSGANVLTF.

The chain carries TRBV28 and TRBJ1-5, with D possibly TRBD1 on 6 matching bases. There are 14 residues in the CDR3. Trimming removed 5 bases at V and 4 bases at J, with 12 bases between. Germline V gene data show CDR1 as MDHEN and CDR2 as SYDVKM. Written as DNA, the CDR3 is TGTGCCAGCAGTCCAGGGGTTCCAAATCAGCCCCAGCATTTT. Translation gives CASSPGVPNQPQHF.

The rearrangement joins TRBV6-6 to TRBJ2-3; 12 nucleotides align to TRBD2. This CDR3 is built from 17 residues. V shed 5 bases and J 4 bases; nucleotides not matched to a gene: 10. CDR1 and CDR2 (germline): MNHNY, SVGAGI (reference sequence). This CDR3 is CASSPSVLAGGADTQYF. For the CDR3, the DNA is TGTGCCAGCAGTCCATCCGTGCTAGCGGGAGGGGCAGATACGCAGTATTTT.

This sequence joins TRBV6-5 and TRBJ1-4, with D tentatively TRBD1 (5 bases). Germline-derived CDR1 and CDR2 are MNHEY and SVGAGI. Between the trimmed V and J ends, which lost 4 bases and 5 bases, there was a span of 11 bases. This CDR3 is 14 amino acids long. CDR3 protein: CASSFGGPNEKLFF. CDR3 bases: TGTGCCAGCAGTTTCGGGGGACCCAATGAAAAACTGTTTTTT.

This clone was counted once. The chain has TRBV9 and TRBJ2-7, with 7 positions matching TRBD2. Trimming at V came to 0 bases and at J to 0 bases, leaving 6 bases not matched to a gene. The CDR3 loop spans 16 amino acids. Germline lookup yields CDR1 SGDLS and CDR2 YYNGEE. The CDR3: CASSVDAGEGSYEQYF. In DNA form, the CDR3 reads TGTGCCAGCAGCGTAGATGCGGGGGAGGGCTCCTACGAGCAGTACTTC.

The CDR3 protein is CASSSGGEQYV. The CDR3 DNA reads TGTGCCAGCAGTTCCGGCGGCGAGCAGTACGTC. The chain uses TRBV6-2 or TRBV6-3 and TRBJ2-7, with D unresolved. Trimming shortened V by 4 bases and J by 6 bases, and 7 bases separated the two germline ends. This CDR3 is 11 amino acids long. Germline lookup yields CDR1 MNHEY and CDR2 SVGEGT.

J is TRBJ1-3 and V is TRBV2, with TRBD1 matching over 7 bases. CDR3 length equals 16 residues. V shed 6 bases and J 0 bases; nucleotides not matched to a gene: 8. The germline V gene has CDR1 SNHLY and CDR2 FYNNEI. The CDR3 loop reads CASRENRGLSGNTIYF. Written as DNA, the CDR3 is TGTGCCAGCAGGGAGAACAGGGGCCTCTCTGGAAACACCATATATTTT.

V usage is TRBV18 and J usage is TRBJ1-2; 7 positions agree with TRBD1. Germline lookup yields CDR1 KGHSH and CDR2 LQKENI. The J segment lost 0 bases and the V segment lost 3 bases, leaving 4 bases of the junction unmatched. This CDR3 has 15 amino acids. Written as DNA, the CDR3 is TGTGCCAGCTCACCCGGGACAGACCCTAACTATGGCTACACCTTC. Translating it yields CASSPGTDPNYGYTF.